These 19 T cell receptor beta chains originate from one sample sequenced in a study of T-cell reconstitution after alpha-beta-depleted transplantation in children. Preparation of the TCRbeta library used unique molecular identifiers. Via MiXCR, TCRdb re-called the PCR reads, giving one row per CDR3 protein. The sample shows 600,000 to 700,000 distinct CDR3 sequences, around 16% of them seen only once. Material: PBMCs from the stem cell graft donor, obtained from the stem cell graft. The receptors were sampled from a human donor who donated a stem cell graft to a child with acute myeloid leukemia.

This clonotype has at least ten counts. The chain couples TRBV12-3 or TRBV12-4 to TRBJ1-5, with TRBD1 as a possible D gene (6 bases). The CDR3 totals 14 residues. Trimming shortened V by 5 bases and J by 3 bases, and 11 bases separated the two germline ends. The CDR3 loop reads CASSGYRDNQPQHF. The DNA for the CDR3 is TGTGCCAGCAGTGGGTACAGGGACAATCAGCCCCAGCATTTT.

Many counts were recorded for this clonotype. The chain recombines TRBV20-1 with TRBJ2-5; tentatively, D is TRBD1 (5 bases). Germline CDR1 reads DFQATT; CDR2 reads SNEGSKA (reference sequence). V was cut by 2 bases and J by 5 bases, with 18 bases left in between. This CDR3 comprises 15 residues. CDR3 loop: CSARPFQGLGETQYF. The DNA for the CDR3 is TGCAGTGCTAGACCGTTCCAGGGTTTAGGGGAGACCCAGTACTTC.

The chain joins TRBV12-3 or TRBV12-4 to TRBJ2-3; TRBD2 matches 13 bases. J gave up 2 bases and V 5 bases, and 13 bases lay outside the gene matches. The CDR3 is made up of 19 amino acids. The CDR3 is CASSPNGGLAGIPTDTQYF. CDR3 coding DNA: TGTGCCAGCAGTCCGAATGGGGGACTAGCGGGGATCCCCACAGATACGCAGTATTTT.

This clonotype has ten or more counts. The CDR3 DNA is TGTGCCAGCAGTTACTCGAACAGCGCGAACACCGGGGAGCTGTTTTTT. Protein product: CASSYSNSANTGELFF. The rearrangement joins TRBV6-5 to TRBJ2-2, with D hard to call. In germline, CDR1 is MNHEY, CDR2 SVGAGI. This CDR3 region has 16 residues. V was cut by 0 bases and J by 0 bases, with 8 bases left in between.

In this sample, this clonotype turned up a few times. This rearrangement joins TRBV11-2 to TRBJ1-6; D possibly corresponds to TRBD1 (5 bases). Germline V gives CDR1 SGHAT, CDR2 FQNNGV. This CDR3 is 14 amino acids long. V shed 5 bases and J shed 10 bases, with 15 bases lying between them. Here the CDR3 DNA reads TGTGCCAGCAGCATATGGGGGATGGGGTCACCCCTCCACTTT. This sequence encodes CASSIWGMGSPLHF.

This clonotype was seen a handful of times. The J gene is TRBJ2-2, the V gene TRBV6-5, with unresolved D. V lost 2 bases, J lost 2 bases, and 12 bases lay in between. Germline V gene sequence: CDR1 MNHEY, CDR2 SVGAGI. This CDR3 contains 16 residues. CDR3 amino acids: CASSYQIDRNTGELFF. CDR3 bases: TGTGCCAGCAGTTACCAGATAGATCGTAACACCGGGGAGCTGTTTTTT.

This clonotype was seen repeatedly, ten times or more. The chain recombines TRBV20-1 with TRBJ1-6; D gene uncertain. There are 13 residues in the CDR3. The V and J ends lost 2 bases and 8 bases respectively, with 10 bases between them. Germline assignment: CDR1 DFQATT and CDR2 SNEGSKA (reference sequence). The CDR3 region has the DNA TGCAGTGCTAGAAGGGTTGAAGATTCACCCCTCCACTTT. As protein: CSARRVEDSPLHF.

V gene TRBV2 combines with J gene TRBJ1-6; D uncertain. CDR3 length: 12 residues. Deletions cut 2 bases from V and 10 bases from J, with 6 bases between. From germline, CDR1 is SNHLY and CDR2 FYNNEI. The CDR3 DNA is TGTGCCAGCAGTGAAACCGGCTCACCCCTCCACTTT. Translating it yields CASSETGSPLHF.

This clonotype has at least ten counts. The chain has TRBV7-9 and TRBJ1-2, with D unresolved. The CDR3 runs 15 residues. Germline values: CDR1 SEHNR, CDR2 FQNEAQ (reference sequence). V was cut by 2 bases and J by 4 bases, with 14 bases left in between. The CDR3: CASSLTSGGVYGYTF. The CDR3, as DNA: TGTGCCAGCAGCTTAACTTCAGGCGGCGTCTATGGCTACACCTTC.

The chain links TRBV5-1 to TRBJ2-5, with 11 bases lining up with TRBD2. The CDR3 length is 16 residues. Losses at the gene ends were 2 bases for V and 4 bases for J; bases not matched to a gene: 7. Germline V gives CDR1 SGHRS, CDR2 YFSETQ. The CDR3 DNA follows: TGCGCCAGCAGCTTTAATAGCGGGGGGGCCCGAGAGACCCAGTACTTC. It yields the protein CASSFNSGGARETQYF.

The genes are TRBV27 and TRBJ2-7; tentatively, D is TRBD1 (5 bases). The V gene lost 6 bases and the J gene lost 2 bases, with 11 bases spanning the gap. Germline loops: CDR1 MNHEY, CDR2 SMNVEV (reference sequence). The CDR3 loop spans 13 amino acids. CDR3 protein: CASSYDSTYEQYF. CDR3 DNA sequence: TGTGCCAGCAGCTATGACAGTACCTACGAGCAGTACTTC.

In its sample, this clonotype was seen a few times. The chain joins TRBV5-4 to TRBJ2-1; 9 bases are shared with TRBD2. The CDR3 runs 16 residues. Germline CDR1 and CDR2: SGHNT and YYREEE (reference sequence). With 0 bases clipped from V and 6 bases from J, the junction kept 7 bases outside the gene matches. The DNA for the CDR3 is TGTGCCAGCAGCTTGGGAATAGCGGGGGACTTCAATGAGCAGTTCTTC. Amino acid sequence: CASSLGIAGDFNEQFF. Filled out from reference TRBV5-4 and TRBJ2-1, the complete variable domain reads ETGVTQSPTHLIKTRGQQVTLRCSSQSGHNTVSWYQQALGQGPQFIFQYYREEENGRGNFPPRFSGLQFPNYSSELNVNALELDDSALYLCASSLGIAGDFNEQFFGPGTRLTVL.

The rearrangement joins TRBV10-3 to TRBJ2-3; 14 bases are a match to TRBD2. The CDR3 length is 18 residues. J lost 2 bases, V lost 3 bases, and 7 bases had no gene match. CDR1 and CDR2 from the germline V gene are ENHRY and SYGVKD. The CDR3 spells CAISEEGLAGATTDTQYF. DNA for the CDR3: TGTGCCATCAGTGAAGAGGGACTAGCGGGGGCCACCACAGATACGCAGTATTTT.

The V and J genes are TRBV20-1 and TRBJ2-5, with 9 positions matching TRBD1. V gave up 7 bases and J gave up 1 base; unmatched junction bases: 7. Germline lookup yields CDR1 DFQATT and CDR2 SNEGSKA (reference sequence). The CDR3 loop spans 14 amino acids. CDR3 amino acids: CSGMTGGAQETQYF. The CDR3 bases are TGCAGTGGGATGACAGGGGGGGCCCAAGAGACCCAGTACTTC.

This clonotype was counted between two and nine times. This chain links TRBV7-8 with TRBJ2-7; the match to TRBD1 covers 7 bases. The CDR3 extends over 13 amino acids. The V segment lost 6 bases and the J segment 6 bases; nucleotides outside the gene matches: 8. Germline V gives CDR1 SGHVS, CDR2 FQNEAQ. The CDR3 DNA sequence: TGTGCCAGCAGTGTTCGGACAGGAGGCGAGCAGTACTTC. Amino acid sequence: CASSVRTGGEQYF.

This sequence joins TRBV3-1 and TRBJ1-1, with 8 bases lining up with TRBD1. The CDR3 consists of 12 residues. Germline V gives CDR1 LGHDT, CDR2 YNNKEL (reference sequence). Trimming removed 5 bases from V and 6 bases from J; junction bases left unmatched: 2. The CDR3 DNA is TGTGCCAGCAGCGACAGGGGCCCTGAAGCTTTCTTT. It codes for CASSDRGPEAFF.

This clonotype was detected ten times or more. The chain employs TRBV6-1 and TRBJ2-3; 8 bases fit TRBD1. V lost 6 bases to trimming and J lost 4 bases; unmatched junction nucleotides: 6. The germline gives CDR1 MNHNS, CDR2 SASEGT. This CDR3 comprises 14 residues. The CDR3 DNA follows: TGTGCCAGCAGAAAGACAGGGGCCTCAGATACGCAGTATTTT. Amino acid sequence: CASRKTGASDTQYF.

The chain has TRBV5-1 and TRBJ2-3; possibly TRBD1 for D (5 bases). CDR1 is SGHRS and CDR2 is YFSETQ in the germline V gene. The CDR3 spans 16 residues. V dropped 5 bases and J dropped 7 bases, with 23 bases sitting between them. The CDR3 region is CASRRSIKGPLYTQYF. CDR3 DNA sequence: TGCGCCAGCAGGCGGAGTATTAAGGGGCCTCTATATACGCAGTATTTT.

This clonotype was counted many times. The chain employs TRBV20-1 and TRBJ1-1; 7 nucleotides line up with TRBD1. The germline V gene encodes CDR1 DFQATT and CDR2 SNEGSKA (reference sequence). Unmatched junction bases numbered 9, after V lost 0 bases and J lost 2 bases. There are 16 residues in the CDR3. CDR3 sequence: CSARDKANRGNTEAFF. In DNA form, the CDR3 reads TGCAGTGCTAGAGATAAGGCGAACAGGGGTAACACTGAAGCTTTCTTT.